These 4 T cell receptor beta chains share one sample of origin, sequenced in a study of T-cell memory formation after mild COVID-19. Using its own MiXCR run on the 5' RACE reads, TCRdb lists one record per CDR3 protein. Seen here are around 300,000 distinct CDR3 sequences, over 7% observed once, and the top ten hold roughly 23%. The sequenced material came from PBMCs or a T cell subset sorted from them (not recorded which). These receptors were taken from a man younger than 30 who had mild COVID-19 (a few samples of this study predate the infection). Cell type and time point are not known.

This clonotype has a count of ten or more. The genes are TRBV7-2 and TRBJ2-5, with D possibly being TRBD1 or TRBD2 (5 bases each). The CDR3 has 14 amino acids. The germline V and J ends were trimmed by 5 bases and 2 bases, with 12 bases remaining between them. Germline V gene lookup returns CDR1 SGHTA and CDR2 FQGNSA. DNA of the CDR3: TGTGCCAGCAGCCGGGGACGGGATCAAGAGACCCAGTACTTC. Translated, it gives CASSRGRDQETQYF.

V is TRBV20-1 and J is TRBJ1-5; no firm D call. This CDR3 is built from 13 residues. Germline CDR1 reads DFQATT; CDR2 reads SNEGSKA (reference sequence). The CDR3, as DNA: TGCAGCGCCTTTGGGTCCGACAATCAGCCCCAGCATTTT. Its translation is CSAFGSDNQPQHF.

In its sample, this clonotype was seen a few times. The chain has TRBV7-2 and TRBJ2-7; D is uncertain. V was clipped by 4 bases and J by 0 bases, with 7 bases between them. The CDR3 totals 13 residues. Germline CDR1 reads SGHTA; CDR2 reads FQGNSA. The CDR3 DNA reads TGTGCCAGCAGCTCCCGACCCTCCTACGAGCAGTACTTC. Amino acids: CASSSRPSYEQYF. Using reference TRBV7-2 and TRBJ2-7 for the parts outside the CDR3, the full variable domain is GAGVSQSPSNKVTEKGKDVELRCDPISGHTALYWYRQSLGQGLEFLIYFQGNSAPDKSGLPSDRFSAERTGGSVSTLTIQRTQQEDSAVYLCASSSRPSYEQYFGPGTRLTVT.

This clonotype was found a few times. J is TRBJ2-1 and V is TRBV4-1, with TRBD2 matching 9 bases. J was trimmed by 4 bases and V by 4 bases; bases with no gene match: 8. Germline V lookup: CDR1 MGHRA, CDR2 YSYEKL. This CDR3 is 16 amino acids long. Written as DNA, the CDR3 is TGCGCCAGCAGCCCCTCTCGGGGACTAGCTTACAATGAGCAGTTCTTC. Translation: CASSPSRGLAYNEQFF.